Listed below are T cell receptor beta chains from one sample, sequenced in a study of T cells after yellow fever vaccination. MiXCR, applied by TCRdb to the 5' RACE reads, yields one record per CDR3 protein. Of 70,000 or so distinct CDR3 sequences listed, around 7.8% are singletons. Here the sequenced sample was CD8+ T cells sorted from PBMCs, taken 10 days after the first yellow fever vaccination. The receptors here all came from a young man who received the YFV17D yellow fever vaccine. Both conserved end residues are part of each CDR3. The D gene is left open where the match is weak. Only part of the rows carry a size: once, few, many, or a class if the clone is expanded.

cdr3_nt	cdr3_aa	j_call	clone_size	d_call	v_call
TGTGCCAGTAGTGGGGAATCCGGGGAGCTGTTTTTT	CASSGESGELFF	TRBJ2-2	NA	NA	TRBV19
TGTGCCAGCAGCGCTTCAGGGTCAGGGGCCCGTCAGCCCCAGCATTTT	CASSASGSGARQPQHF	TRBJ1-5	NA	NA	TRBV5-5
TGTGCCACCAGCAGCGAAAATTCACCCCTCCACTTT	CATSSENSPLHF	TRBJ1-6	many	NA	TRBV15
TGTGCCAGCAGCTTAGGAGGGGGTTGGACTGAAGCTTTCTTT	CASSLGGGWTEAFF	TRBJ1-1	many	NA	TRBV7-3
TGTGCCAGCAGCCCGGAACTAGCGGGAGAATATAGCACAGATACGCAGTATTTT	CASSPELAGEYSTDTQYF	TRBJ2-3	many	TRBD2	TRBV11-2
TGTGCCAGCAGTCACGCCCGGGACAGGGAAAATGAGCAGTTCTTC	CASSHARDRENEQFF	TRBJ2-1	many	TRBD1	TRBV28
TGTGCCAGCAGTTACCCCGGGACAGGGAATTCACCCCTCCACTTT	CASSYPGTGNSPLHF	TRBJ1-6	NA	TRBD1	TRBV6-5
TGTGCCAGCAGTTTTGGCCTCAATCAGCCCCAGCATTTT	CASSFGLNQPQHF	TRBJ1-5	NA	NA	TRBV27
TGTGCCAGCGGATGGAGGCAGCCCCAGCATTTT	CASGWRQPQHF	TRBJ1-5	few	NA	TRBV21-1
TGTGCCAGCAGTTTAACCACGGGGGCGCGGGGAGAGACCCAGTACTTC	CASSLTTGARGETQYF	TRBJ2-5	NA	NA	TRBV12-3/TRBV12-4
TGCAGTGCTAGCACGACAGGGAGGCAAGAGACCCAGTACTTC	CSASTTGRQETQYF	TRBJ2-5	many	NA	TRBV20-1
TGTGCCAGCAGCTATGGACTAGCGGGAGTGGCCAAAAACATTCAGTACTTC	CASSYGLAGVAKNIQYF	TRBJ2-4	few	TRBD2	TRBV6-2/TRBV6-3
TGTGCCACCCTACAGAGGGGTAAAAACATTCAGTACTTC	CATLQRGKNIQYF	TRBJ2-4	many	NA	TRBV24-1
TGCGCCAGCAGCCAAGGACAGAGGGGGATTAATGAGCAGTTCTTC	CASSQGQRGINEQFF	TRBJ2-1	few	NA	TRBV4-1
TGTGCCAGCAGCCCAGACCCACACGCTGAAGCTTTCTTT	CASSPDPHAEAFF	TRBJ1-1	many	NA	TRBV3-1
TGCAGTGCCAAGAGGGACAGGACCTTCTCCTACGAGCAGTACTTC	CSAKRDRTFSYEQYF	TRBJ2-7	few	TRBD1	TRBV20-1
TGCAGCGTGTTAATAGAGAACACTGAAGCTTTCTTT	CSVLIENTEAFF	TRBJ1-1	NA	NA	TRBV29-1
TGCAGTGCTAGAGGCCAGCATCAGACCCAGTACTTC	CSARGQHQTQYF	TRBJ2-5	many	NA	TRBV20-1
TGCAGTGCTAGAACAGGGGGAGGTTATGAGCAGTTCTTC	CSARTGGGYEQFF	TRBJ2-1	few	TRBD1	TRBV20-1
TGTGCCAGCAGCTTACGGCCCACCGAGCAGTACTTC	CASSLRPTEQYF	TRBJ2-7	NA	NA	TRBV7-9
TGTGCCAGCAGCCCCTGGGACAGTAGTTATCAGCCCCAGCATTTT	CASSPWDSSYQPQHF	TRBJ1-5	many	TRBD1	TRBV6-5
TGTGCCAGCAGCTTGTTAGCGGGGGCTACTTGGACCCAGTACTTC	CASSLLAGATWTQYF	TRBJ2-5	few	TRBD2	TRBV3-1
TGTGCCAGCAGCTCACCGGGACAGACCTTTAGTTACTCCTACGAGCAGTACTTC	CASSSPGQTFSYSYEQYF	TRBJ2-7	few	TRBD1	TRBV5-6
TGTGCCAGCAGCCATCTTGAGACAGTACAGTACTTC	CASSHLETVQYF	TRBJ2-4	few	NA	TRBV7-2
TGTGCCAGCAGCTTCCGGGCCCCTGGGTACAATGAGCAGTTCTTC	CASSFRAPGYNEQFF	TRBJ2-1	NA	NA	TRBV11-2
TGTGCCAGCAGCCAAGAAGAAGAGACGGACCCCAGGGCGGAGACCGGGGAGCTGTTTTTT	CASSQEEETDPRAETGELFF	TRBJ2-2	few	NA	TRBV4-2
TGCAGTGCTGCCCTTGGACTAGTTAGGGGTGAGCAGTTCTTC	CSAALGLVRGEQFF	TRBJ2-1	many	TRBD2	TRBV20-1
TGCAGCGTTGACTTCCCCGTAGGTAACTATGGCTACACCTTC	CSVDFPVGNYGYTF	TRBJ1-2	many	NA	TRBV29-1
TGCAGTGCTAGAGGAGAGGGGACGACTGAAGCTTTCTTT	CSARGEGTTEAFF	TRBJ1-1	medium-sized	NA	TRBV20-1
TGCGCCAGCAGCCAAGATTTGACCGGGACAGGGAACATTCAGTACTTC	CASSQDLTGTGNIQYF	TRBJ2-4	NA	TRBD1	TRBV4-3
TGCGCCAGCAGCTTGGCGGACAGGGCGGATACGCAGTATTTT	CASSLADRADTQYF	TRBJ2-3	many	TRBD1	TRBV5-1
TGTGCCAGCAGTTACGGAGCAAGGAATGAGCAGTTCTTC	CASSYGARNEQFF	TRBJ2-1	many	NA	TRBV6-5
TGTGCCAGCAGTGATGGAGATCAGCCCCAGCATTTT	CASSDGDQPQHF	TRBJ1-5	many	NA	TRBV6-1
TGTGCCAGCAGCTTATACGCTCCTCCCTACGAGCAGTACTTC	CASSLYAPPYEQYF	TRBJ2-7	few	NA	TRBV7-2
TGTGCCAGCAGTTACAACAGTTACAATGAGCAGTTCTTC	CASSYNSYNEQFF	TRBJ2-1	NA	NA	TRBV6-5
TGTGCCACCAGCAGAGATTTGCAGGTCAATCAGCCCCAGCATTTT	CATSRDLQVNQPQHF	TRBJ1-5	many	NA	TRBV15
TGTGCCACCAGCAGAGCGGGGACTAGCCGGAATGAGCAGTTCTTC	CATSRAGTSRNEQFF	TRBJ2-1	NA	TRBD2	TRBV15
TGTGCCAGCAGTTTAAGGTACAGTCGTCCCTACAATGAGCAGTTCTTC	CASSLRYSRPYNEQFF	TRBJ2-1	NA	NA	TRBV27
TGTGCCAGCATCCGGGGGGGCGGTTCCGATACGCAGTATTTT	CASIRGGGSDTQYF	TRBJ2-3	many	TRBD2	TRBV6-2/TRBV6-3
TGCGCCAGCAGCCAAGGAGTAGGGGCGAATCAGCCCCAGCATTTT	CASSQGVGANQPQHF	TRBJ1-5	many	NA	TRBV4-3
TGCGCCAGCAGCCAAGAGGCAGGGGGATATACCGGGGAGCTGTTTTTT	CASSQEAGGYTGELFF	TRBJ2-2	NA	TRBD1	TRBV4-3
TGTGCCAGCACCAGGGGGCTGACCGGGGAGCTGTTTTTT	CASTRGLTGELFF	TRBJ2-2	few	TRBD1	TRBV25-1
TGTGCCAGCAGCCCACTAGCCAGGGGCCCCTACAATGAGCAGTTCTTC	CASSPLARGPYNEQFF	TRBJ2-1	NA	NA	TRBV12-3/TRBV12-4
TGTGCCAGCAGCTTATTAGCCGGGACAGGGTACACCGGGGAGCTGTTTTTT	CASSLLAGTGYTGELFF	TRBJ2-2	many	TRBD1	TRBV7-8
TGCGCCAGCAGCGCCCGGACAGGGCAATACACCTACGAGCAGTACTTC	CASSARTGQYTYEQYF	TRBJ2-7	many	TRBD1	TRBV5-1
TGTGCCAGCAGCTTAAACGGGGGGCTCGACGAGCAGTACTTC	CASSLNGGLDEQYF	TRBJ2-7	NA	NA	TRBV7-3
TGTGCCAGCAGCCAAGATTACGGCAAGCGACCTACGGAGCAGTACTTC	CASSQDYGKRPTEQYF	TRBJ2-7	many	NA	TRBV3-1
TGTGCCAGCAGCCAATCAAGCACAGCTTTCTATGGCTACACCTTC	CASSQSSTAFYGYTF	TRBJ1-2	NA	NA	TRBV16
TGTGCCAGCACCCCACAGGGGGCCTACAATGAGCAGTTCTTC	CASTPQGAYNEQFF	TRBJ2-1	few	TRBD1	TRBV9
TGTGCCAGCAGCCCCTATACGACCGACCGGGGCCTCGAGCAGTACTTC	CASSPYTTDRGLEQYF	TRBJ2-7	NA	NA	TRBV27
TGTGCCAGCAGTTACGGAAACACCATATATTTT	CASSYGNTIYF	TRBJ1-3	many	NA	TRBV6-5
TGTGCCAGCAGTTGGGGGAACGGTAACTATGGCTACACCTTC	CASSWGNGNYGYTF	TRBJ1-2	many	NA	TRBV27
TGTGCCAGCAGACAGGGCGCAGATACGCAGTATTTT	CASRQGADTQYF	TRBJ2-3	many	NA	TRBV12-3/TRBV12-4
TGCAGCGTTGCTTCTGGACAGGGTATTCGCGAGCAGTACTTC	CSVASGQGIREQYF	TRBJ2-7	many	TRBD1	TRBV29-1
TGTGCCAGCAGTGGCCTCTCCGGAGTTCCCTACGAGCAGTACTTC	CASSGLSGVPYEQYF	TRBJ2-7	many	NA	TRBV25-1
TGTGCTAGTGGTTTATATTTAGGAGGGGGGAATCAGCCCCAGCATTTT	CASGLYLGGGNQPQHF	TRBJ1-5	NA	NA	TRBV12-5
TGCAGTGCTAGAGATTTGGCGGGGCCCTACAATGAGCAGTTCTTC	CSARDLAGPYNEQFF	TRBJ2-1	medium-sized	NA	TRBV20-1